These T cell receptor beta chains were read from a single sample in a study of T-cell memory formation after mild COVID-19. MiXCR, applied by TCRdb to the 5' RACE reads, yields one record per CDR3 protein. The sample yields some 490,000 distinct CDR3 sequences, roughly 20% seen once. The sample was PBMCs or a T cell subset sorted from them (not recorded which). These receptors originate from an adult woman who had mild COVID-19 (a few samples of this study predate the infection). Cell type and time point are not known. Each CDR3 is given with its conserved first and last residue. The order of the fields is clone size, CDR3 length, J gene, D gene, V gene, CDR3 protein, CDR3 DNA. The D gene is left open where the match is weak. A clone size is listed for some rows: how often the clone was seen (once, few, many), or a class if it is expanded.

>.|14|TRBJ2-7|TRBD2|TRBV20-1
CSAKWTSGAYEQYF
TGCAGTGCTAAATGGACTAGCGGGGCCTACGAGCAGTACTTC
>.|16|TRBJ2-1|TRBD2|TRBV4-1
CASTDPSGGRYNEQFF
TGCGCCAGCACCGACCCCAGCGGGGGGCGTTACAATGAGCAGTTCTTC
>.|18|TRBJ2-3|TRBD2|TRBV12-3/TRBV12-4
CASSPGLASGGNTDTQYF
TGTGCCAGCAGCCCTGGACTAGCCAGCGGGGGGAACACAGATACGCAGTATTTT
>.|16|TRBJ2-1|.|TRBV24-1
CATSDTSTGSQDEQFF
TGTGCCACCAGCGACACATCGACGGGGAGTCAGGATGAGCAGTTCTTC
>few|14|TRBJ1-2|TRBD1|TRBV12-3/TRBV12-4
CASSETGGAYGYTF
TGTGCCAGCAGCGAGACAGGGGGCGCCTATGGCTACACCTTC
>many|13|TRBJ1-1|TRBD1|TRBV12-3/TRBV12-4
CASSGTVNTEAFF
TGTGCCAGCAGTGGGACAGTCAACACTGAAGCTTTCTTT
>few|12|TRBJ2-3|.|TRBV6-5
CASSSVQDTQYF
TGTGCCAGCAGTTCTGTACAAGATACGCAGTATTTT
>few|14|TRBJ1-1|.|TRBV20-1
CSARDLSGPTEAFF
TGCAGTGCTAGAGATCTTTCGGGGCCCACTGAAGCTTTCTTT
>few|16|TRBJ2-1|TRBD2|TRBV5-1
CASSEGLAGGMNEQFF
TGCGCCAGCAGTGAAGGACTAGCGGGGGGAATGAATGAGCAGTTCTTC
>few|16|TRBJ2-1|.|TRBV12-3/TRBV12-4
CASSFSSAGPYNEQFF
TGTGCCAGCAGTTTTAGTTCGGCAGGGCCTTACAATGAGCAGTTCTTC
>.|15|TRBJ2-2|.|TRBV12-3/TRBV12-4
CASSPRGGSTGELFF
TGTGCCAGCAGTCCCCGCGGCGGGTCCACCGGGGAGCTGTTTTTT
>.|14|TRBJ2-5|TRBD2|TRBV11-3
CASSAGLPQGTQYF
TGTGCCAGCAGCGCGGGACTACCACAAGGGACCCAGTACTTC
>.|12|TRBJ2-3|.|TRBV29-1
CSVEGSTDTQYF
TGCAGCGTTGAGGGTAGCACAGATACGCAGTATTTT
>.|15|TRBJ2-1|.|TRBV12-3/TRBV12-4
CASSFRQPIYNEQFF
TGTGCCAGCAGTTTTAGACAGCCTATATACAATGAGCAGTTCTTC
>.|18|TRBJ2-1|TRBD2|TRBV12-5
CASGLPRLAGVLANEQFF
TGTGCTAGTGGTCTTCCGAGACTAGCGGGAGTCCTTGCGAATGAGCAGTTCTTC
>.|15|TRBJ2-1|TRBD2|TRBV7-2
CASSIQSGGGNEQFF
TGTGCCAGCAGCATACAGAGCGGGGGGGGCAATGAGCAGTTCTTC
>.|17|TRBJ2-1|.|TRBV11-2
CASSLGRRPGLKNEQFF
TGTGCCAGCAGCTTAGGTCGACGGCCGGGGCTGAAGAATGAGCAGTTCTTC